Sequencing of this TCR beta chain was carried out in a study of T cell responses to AZD1222 COVID-19 vaccine. Points from the study as a whole: Distributed over spike, vaccine-associated CD4 TCRs predominated at 160-218 and 743-854.

The method was immunoSEQ multiplex PCR; TCRdb's version includes in-frame clones alone and lacks a portion of them. The sample has 95,000 to 130,000 clones, roughly 85% seen once. With regard to this clone: Its antigen is as yet unknown.

V lost 5 bases to trimming and J lost 4 bases, with 8 bases between them. The CDR3 extends over 12 amino acids. CDR1 MNHEY and CDR2 SVGAGI come from the germline V gene. This clonotype was obtained from an adult in good health. Sequenced here: peripheral blood, sampled on day 0 of MenACWY control vaccination. The chain couples TRBV6-5 to TRBJ1-1, with no clear D. The chain's CDR3 is CASSPIATEAFF. In DNA form, the CDR3 reads TGTGCCAGCAGTCCGATTGCCACTGAAGCTTTCTTT.